This TCR beta chain was found in a study of T cell changes during pregnancy in multiple sclerosis. Some clones are missing from TCRdb's copy, which holds only in-frame ones; the method was immunoSEQ multiplex PCR. The sample consists of approximately 49,000 clones, about 92% of them appearing once. Germline V gene lookup returns CDR1 SQVTM and CDR2 ANQGSEA. This CDR3 is built from 13 residues. V was pared by 4 bases and J by 2 bases, with 2 bases of the junction left unmatched. This sequence joins TRBV29-1 and TRBJ1-5; 7 bases fit TRBD1. This specimen was peripheral blood, taken after pregnancy. This sequence was found in a female donor with multiple sclerosis, enrolled in a pregnancy study. The CDR3 protein is CSVGQGGNQPQHF. For the CDR3, the DNA is TGCAGCGTTGGACAGGGCGGCAATCAGCCCCAGCATTTT. The variable domain in full, completed from reference TRBV29-1 and TRBJ1-5, reads SAVISQKPSRDICQRGTSLTIQCQVDSQVTMMFWYRQQPGQSLTLIATANQGSEATYESGFVIDKFPISRPNLTFSTLTVSNMSPEDSSIYLCSVGQGGNQPQHFGDGTRLSIL.